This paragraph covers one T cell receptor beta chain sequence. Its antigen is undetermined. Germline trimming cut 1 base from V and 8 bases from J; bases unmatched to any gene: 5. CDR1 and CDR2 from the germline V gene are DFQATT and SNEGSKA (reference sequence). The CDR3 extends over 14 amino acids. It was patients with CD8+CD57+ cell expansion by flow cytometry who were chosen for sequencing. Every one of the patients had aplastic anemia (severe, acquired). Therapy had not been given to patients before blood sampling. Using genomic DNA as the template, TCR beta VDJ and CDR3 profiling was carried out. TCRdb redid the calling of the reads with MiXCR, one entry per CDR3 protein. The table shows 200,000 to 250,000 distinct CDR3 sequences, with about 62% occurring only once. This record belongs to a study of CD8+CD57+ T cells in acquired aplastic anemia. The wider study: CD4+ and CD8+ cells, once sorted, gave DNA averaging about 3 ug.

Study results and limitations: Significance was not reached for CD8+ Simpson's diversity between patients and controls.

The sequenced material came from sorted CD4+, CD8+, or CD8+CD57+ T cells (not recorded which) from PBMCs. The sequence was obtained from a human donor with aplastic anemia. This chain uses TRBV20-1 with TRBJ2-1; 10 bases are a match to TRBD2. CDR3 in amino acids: CSARGGSGRDEQFF. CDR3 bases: TGCAGTGCTAGAGGTGGCAGCGGGAGGGATGAGCAGTTCTTC.